This T cell receptor beta chain appears in the sequencing data of a study of OX40 agonist ivuxolimab in advanced cancers. About the investigation overall: Ivuxolimab, which targeted the costimulatory receptor OX40 (CD134), was an agonistic, fully human IgG2 monoclonal antibody. Intravenous ivuxolimab was administered to patients every 2 weeks at six dose levels: 0.01, 0.1, 0.3, 1.5, 3 and 10 mg/kg. Among the roughly 52 dose-escalation patients, around 20 had hepatocellular carcinoma, roughly 15 melanoma, 9 renal cell carcinoma and 9 head and neck cancer. The dose-escalation cohort was approximately 83% male with a mean age of around 62 years, ranging from roughly 20 to 85. Patients were allowed to have had prior anti-PD-1, anti-PD-L1 or anti-CTLA-4 therapy, and roughly 40% of the dose-escalation patients had previously received checkpoint inhibitors. Partial responses occurred in three dose-escalation patients: two with cutaneous melanoma and one with hepatocellular carcinoma. The purpose of peripheral TCRbeta sequencing was to test whether ivuxolimab changed TCR sequence diversity and led to clonal T-cell expansion. The paper reports the monotherapy dose-escalation portion (N of about 50 patients) of the phase I ivuxolimab trial.

For sequencing of the TCRbeta CDR3 region, genomic DNA was extracted from the sorted cells. The immunoSEQ Assay was used to sequence the TCRbeta CDR3 regions. In TCRdb, the immuneACCESS table is reduced to in-frame sequences with V and J assigned. These tables do not hold every clone; where another copy was compared, an unresolved V gene accounts for under half, and the others remain unexplained. This sample holds approximately 80,000 clones; approximately 94% were observed only once. 9.6% of the sample comes from the top ten. The paper as a whole reports these results and caveats: At doses of 0.1 to 3.0 mg/kg, clonal expansion of both CD4+ and CD8+ blood T cells was observed from baseline to week 6. Partial responders in the 0.1-3.0 mg/kg groups had among the lowest normalized peripheral clonal expansion, especially among CD8+ T cells. After ivuxolimab, CD8+ T cells had more expanded clones than CD4+ T cells on average. Low levels of normalized T-cell clonal expansion were also seen in some patients who did not respond. Which antigens the clonally expanded peripheral T cells were specific for was not determined.

CDR1 and CDR2 are drawn from the germline V gene (reference sequence): SEHNR, FQNEAQ. The germline V end is reduced by 5 bases and the J end by 1 base; junction bases left unmatched: 7. The CDR3, from cysteine to phenylalanine, totals 16 residues. Of the read, only the CDR3 DNA is kept; its 48 bases are in frame from base 1. The trial excluded patients who had a history of autoimmune disease or who were on systemic immunosuppression. In every dose cohort, peripheral blood was drawn for TCR sequencing at baseline, cycle 4 day 1, and cycle 7 day 1. The samples were drawn from a first-in-human, open-label, multicenter phase I dose-escalation trial of ivuxolimab. The trial enrolled adults with locally advanced or metastatic head and neck squamous cell, hepatocellular, melanoma or renal cell carcinoma. Before TCR sequencing, CD4+ and CD8+ T cells were separately sorted from peripheral blood. To note about this clone: This clone's antigen is unknown. One base away there is no much larger clone; base qualities are not given.

The receptor chain draws on TRBV7-9 and TRBJ1-5, with 8 bases in between that match TRBD1. The TCR originated in an adult with an advanced solid tumor such as melanoma, head and neck, liver or kidney cancer. Material: CD4+ or CD8+ T cells sorted from blood, obtained in a trial of the OX40 agonist ivuxolimab. Here is the DNA: TGTGCCAGCAGCCCTGGAACAGGGGGAAGCAATCAGCCCCAGCATTTT. Its coded protein is CASSPGTGGSNQPQHF.